A single T cell receptor beta chain is shown here with its context. This clonotype came up a few times. The target of this receptor is not known. Base qualities are not provided; no much larger clone lies one nucleotide away. At the junction V is shortened by 0 bases and J by 7 bases; bases outside the gene matches: 10. Spanning cysteine to phenylalanine, the CDR3 consists of 16 amino acids. Only the CDR3 portion is preserved as DNA: 48 bases, with reading frame beginning at the first base. CDR1 SGHKS and CDR2 YYEKEE were looked up in the germline V gene (reference sequence). The treatment or condition label, read with the paper, signifies: allogeneic hematopoietic cell transplantation with graft depleted of TCRalphabeta T cells and CD19 B cells. TCRalphabeta/CD19-depleted allogeneic hematopoietic cell grafts were given to the transplant recipients, all of whom were children. The data originate from a study of T-cell reconstitution after alpha-beta-depleted transplantation in children (TCRdb year 2016). About the full investigation: T-cell immune reconstitution after TCRalphabeta/CD19-depleted allogeneic hematopoietic cell transplantation in children was quantitatively tracked in the study by means of TCR repertoire profiling. Summary of the overall study and its limitations: Apparently early alphabetaT-cell count recovery about two months after transplant reportedly relied on only several hundred rapidly expanded clones derived from non-depleted graft cells. In some patients, the high TCRbeta diversity seen at day 60 was put down to recipient T cells and intrathymic progenitors that had survived conditioning. The frequencies of hyperexpanded clones fell over the following months, and after one year, T-cell counts and TCRbeta diversity were mostly attributed to newly produced T cells.

The library was made by PCR. The sequencer was an Illumina HiSeq 2500. Molecular barcoding was employed in the preparation of TCR libraries, with unique molecular identifiers being used to normalize TCRbeta repertoire quantification. In-frame beta chains were kept once TCRdb had trimmed the public reads at Q25 with fastp and called clones with MiXCR. Merged by CDR3 protein, the rows form single entries marked with the most common genes and DNA. In this sample the table shows about 300,000 distinct CDR3 sequences, 6.5% to 9% of which occur a single time. Clones ranked in the top ten supply about 8.2% of the sample.

The chain uses TRBV5-5 and TRBJ2-1, and 7 junctional nucleotides match TRBD1. The receptor comes from a female patient between 2 and 15 years old who had a stem cell transplant for Fanconi anemia, so the T cells may come from the graft donor. Source: peripheral blood, taken 360 days after TCRalphabeta/CD19-depleted stem cell transplant. The sequenced DNA: TGTGCCAGCAGCTTGGTACCCTCACAGGGGCGGAATGAGCAGTTCTTC. It translates as CASSLVPSQGRNEQFF. With the rest looked up from the reference TRBV5-5 and TRBJ2-1 genes rather than sequenced, the full variable domain is DAGVTQSPTHLIKTRGQQVTLRCSPISGHKSVSWYQQVLGQGPQFIFQYYEKEERGRGNFPDRFSARQFPNYSSELNVNALLLGDSALYLCASSLVPSQGRNEQFFGPGTRLTVL.